This T cell receptor (beta chain) was captured in a study of T cell responses to AZD1222 COVID-19 vaccine (dated by TCRdb to the early 2020s). About the investigation overall: AZD1222 recipients given second doses at about 4 weeks or at about 12 weeks were pooled, since spike-specific TCR depth and breadth were not found to differ between the two schedules. TCR sequencing covered 233 trial participants: 200 to 220 given two doses of AZD1222 and 26 given two doses of MenACWY control vaccine. Enrollment into the trials was organized by age into subgroups of 18-55, 56-69 and 70-plus years, and those subgroups contained roughly 150, 30 and 60 TCR-sequenced participants, respectively. Points the paper makes about the study in general: Conclusions about previously exposed vaccinees are limited, since just five or six AZD1222 recipients were seropositive for SARS-CoV-2 at baseline. The vaccine-associated CD4 TCRs covered the entire spike protein, and the dominant responses fell in regions 160-218 and 743-854. Spike-specific TCR breadth and depth rose significantly after two AZD1222 doses compared with day 0 and with MenACWY recipients. Epitopes outside the regions mutated in the B.1.351 and B.1.1.7 variants were reportedly recognized by nearly half of the unique spike-specific TCRs. In the small 56-69-year group, the increase in depth fell short of significance, most likely because of low power. Because no day 14 peak-response samples were available, the repertoires could be characterized only after the peak T cell response. Most participants were white British and females outnumbered males, and the authors suggested that clonal diversity may have been underestimated.

This specimen's time point label, per the study, means: baseline before first vaccination. Vaccinee samples were obtained from the UK trials COV001 and COV002, which included a single-blind randomized controlled phase 2/3 trial of AZD1222 (ChAdOx1 nCoV-19) in healthy adults. Trial participant PBMC samples were collected at day 0 and day 28 after the second dose for TCRbeta chain sequencing. Note on this clone: Its antigen is still unknown. No qualities accompany the bases; no much larger clone lies one base away.

The CDR3 regions of human TCRbeta chains were analyzed by immunosequencing. Per the original workflow: Repertoire TCRs were checked for matches against a reference library of SARS-CoV-2-specific TCRs that had been generated using the MIRA antigen-specificity platform. Breadth was defined as the fraction of unique TCRs that were SARS-CoV-2-associated, and depth was defined as the fraction of total T cells that were SARS-CoV-2-associated. Using the MIRA data, each spike-specific TCR was mapped to the spike region that the TCR reacts to and placed in a CD4 or CD8 class. Log10-transformed breadth and depth values were compared by one-way ANOVA with Sidak's multiple comparisons tests. The source is immuneACCESS, and TCRdb retained only in-frame sequences with V and J called. Part of the clones is not carried over; for the studies checked, unresolved V genes explain less than half of this, and the remainder is unexplained. The D gene and trimming were derived from the DNA, and the V and J assignments and clone size from that table. In this sample the table shows 77,000 or so clones, 70% to 90% of which occur a single time. The ten largest clones capture approximately 19% of the sample.

Here V drops 4 bases and J drops 2 bases, and the junction holds 11 bases not matched to any gene. From cysteine to phenylalanine, the CDR3 is 18 amino acids long. This entry keeps only the CDR3 DNA: 54 bases, framed from base 1. For CDR1 and CDR2, the germline V gene lists MGHRA and YSYEKL. This TCR was sampled from an adult in good health. The V and J genes are TRBV4-1 and TRBJ2-2, with TRBD2 matching 9 junction bases. Sample: peripheral blood, taken on day 0 of AZD1222 vaccination. The nucleotide sequence is TGCGCCAGCAGCCGAAGCGGGCTAGCGGGGATAAACACCGGGGAGCTGTTTTTT. It is translated as CASSRSGLAGINTGELFF.